The 19 T cell receptor beta chains listed next were all sequenced from one sample in a study of T-cell memory formation after mild COVID-19. TCRdb re-derived calls from the 5' RACE reads in MiXCR, one entry per CDR3 protein. The repertoire holds roughly 320,000 distinct CDR3 sequences, with around 28% as singletons. Sequencing was done on a sample of PBMCs or a T cell subset sorted from them (not recorded which). These receptors all come from an adult woman who had mild COVID-19 (a few samples of this study predate the infection). Cell type and time point are not known.

The chain uses TRBV29-1 and TRBJ1-1; 7 bases line up with TRBD1. The V gene's germline CDR1 is SQVTM and CDR2 ANQGSEA. V was pared by 7 bases and J by 7 bases, with 9 bases of the junction left unmatched. This CDR3 is built from 12 residues. The CDR3 protein is CSGQIRDSEAFF. CDR3 DNA: TGCAGCGGCCAAATCCGGGACAGTGAAGCTTTCTTT.

The chain joins TRBV18 to TRBJ2-5; 7 positions match TRBD1. This CDR3 region has 14 residues. Trimming took 3 bases from V and 4 from J; bases not matched to a gene: 5. From germline, CDR1 is KGHSH and CDR2 LQKENI. The CDR3 bases are TGTGCCAGCTCACCGACAGGGACCCGAGAGACCCAGTACTTC. Translation: CASSPTGTRETQYF.

The chain carries TRBV20-1 and TRBJ2-7; 10 bases line up with TRBD2. The CDR3 is made up of 14 amino acids. The germline CDR1 and CDR2 sequences are DFQATT and SNEGSKA (reference sequence). V shed 5 bases, J shed 3 bases, and the junction held 7 bases outside the gene matches. The CDR3 is CSAYSTSGIYEQYF. CDR3 DNA sequence: TGCAGTGCTTACAGTACTAGCGGGATCTACGAGCAGTACTTC.

This chain connects TRBV5-1 to TRBJ2-7; TRBD2 matches at 10 bases. Germline CDR1 reads SGHRS; CDR2 reads YFSETQ. Losses at the gene ends were 0 bases for V and 3 bases for J; bases not matched to a gene: 3. This CDR3 contains 15 residues. The CDR3, as DNA: TGCGCCAGCAGCTTGGGGGCTAGCGGGAGCTACGAGCAGTACTTC. It translates to CASSLGASGSYEQYF.

The chain is built from TRBV23-1 and TRBJ2-1; D perhaps matches TRBD2 (6 bases). TRBV23-1 is placed among ORFs of uncertain function. The V end was cut by 9 bases, the J end by 5 bases, with 11 bases between. The CDR3 is made up of 12 amino acids. CDR3 residues: CARRDRDNEQFF. The CDR3, as DNA: TGCGCCAGGCGGGACCGGGACAATGAGCAGTTCTTC.

The sample holds many counts of this clonotype. The chain employs TRBV12-3 or TRBV12-4 and TRBJ2-3; unclear D gene. Trimming removed 4 bases from V and 5 bases from J, with 10 bases in between. The CDR3 length is 13 residues. The CDR3, as DNA: TGTGCCAGCAGTTCCAGAGACGTAGATACGCAGTATTTT. As protein: CASSSRDVDTQYF.

The rearrangement links TRBV7-2 to TRBJ2-3; 7 nucleotides line up with TRBD1. CDR1 and CDR2 (germline): SGHTA, FQGNSA. The CDR3 spans 15 residues. V was pared by 5 bases and J by 4 bases, with 9 bases of the junction left unmatched. CDR3 loop: CASSPRQGPADTQYF. CDR3 bases: TGTGCCAGCAGCCCAAGACAGGGACCCGCAGATACGCAGTATTTT.

The genes are TRBV7-3 and TRBJ2-2; TRBD1 might be the D (6 bases). The V gene lost 0 bases and the J gene lost 0 bases, with 14 bases spanning the gap. The germline V gene encodes CDR1 SGHTA and CDR2 FQGTGA. The CDR3 contains 18 residues. The CDR3 region has the DNA TGTGCCAGCAGCTTAACCCCGGGACACTCACCGAACACCGGGGAGCTGTTTTTT. Translating it yields CASSLTPGHSPNTGELFF.

The V and J genes are TRBV4-3 and TRBJ2-5, with TRBD1 identical over 7 bases. The CDR3 extends over 17 amino acids. Germline lookup yields CDR1 LGHNA and CDR2 YSLEER. V lost 0 bases to trimming and J lost 4 bases; unmatched junction nucleotides: 11. The CDR3 is CASSQERFEGGGETQYF. In DNA, the CDR3 is TGCGCCAGCAGCCAAGAACGCTTCGAAGGGGGCGGAGAGACCCAGTACTTC.

The chain has TRBV20-1 and TRBJ2-1, with TRBD2 identical over 13 bases. The junction had 9 bases not matched to a gene; V was cut back by 6 bases and J by 7 bases. The CDR3 consists of 15 residues. Germline V gives CDR1 DFQATT, CDR2 SNEGSKA (reference sequence). The CDR3 bases are TGCAGTGCACAAGGACTAGCGGGAGTGGGAAATGAGCAGTTCTTC. Amino acid sequence: CSAQGLAGVGNEQFF.

This chain connects TRBV6-6 to TRBJ1-5; D is undetermined. The V end was cut by 6 bases, the J end by 6 bases, with 12 bases between. The CDR3 runs to 13 residues. From germline, CDR1 is MNHNY and CDR2 SVGAGI (reference sequence). The DNA of the CDR3 is TGTGCCAGCAGCCTTGGATGGGGTCAGCCCCAGCATTTT. Its protein is CASSLGWGQPQHF.

Only a few counts were recorded for this clonotype. The genes are TRBV7-2 and TRBJ1-1, with D maybe TRBD1 (5 bases). The CDR3 has 14 amino acids. The germline V gene has CDR1 SGHTA and CDR2 FQGNSA. The V end was cut by 1 base, the J end by 4 bases, with 10 bases between. The CDR3 loop is CASSLGPGSTEAFF. In nucleotides, the CDR3 is TGTGCCAGCAGCTTAGGCCCAGGGAGCACTGAAGCTTTCTTT.

The chain recombines TRBV5-1 with TRBJ2-1, with a possible D match to TRBD1 (6 bases). This CDR3 is built from 16 residues. CDR1 is SGHRS and CDR2 is YFSETQ in the germline V gene. Trimming removed 0 bases at V and 8 bases at J, with 18 bases between. Here the CDR3 reads CASSLGHGTKSHEQFF. The CDR3 DNA reads TGCGCCAGCAGCTTGGGGCACGGGACAAAATCCCATGAGCAGTTCTTC.

CDR3 nucleotide sequence: TGTGCCAGCAGCACTCGGGACAGAATCAATGAGCAGTTCTTC. Its translation: CASSTRDRINEQFF. The rearrangement links TRBV7-6 to TRBJ2-1; 7 bases are shared with TRBD1. The J segment lost 6 bases and the V segment lost 5 bases, leaving 7 bases of the junction unmatched. Germline loops: CDR1 SGHVS, CDR2 FNYEAQ. This CDR3 is built from 14 residues.

Only a few counts were recorded for this clonotype. The chain combines TRBV6-5 with TRBJ2-2, with 10 bases aligning to TRBD2. The length of the CDR3 is 17 residues. The germline V gene encodes CDR1 MNHEY and CDR2 SVGAGI. With 4 bases clipped from V and 3 bases from J, the junction kept 8 bases outside the gene matches. CDR3 nucleotides: TGTGCCAGCAGTTTATTATCTAGCGGGAGTTACACCGGGGAGCTGTTTTTT. Translation gives CASSLLSSGSYTGELFF.

This chain uses TRBV6-5 with TRBJ2-7; D is unclear. Per germline, CDR1 MNHEY and CDR2 SVGAGI. The V gene lost 0 bases and the J gene lost 3 bases, with 6 bases spanning the gap. This CDR3 contains 13 residues. The CDR3 region is CASSYSVYYEQYF. CDR3 DNA: TGTGCCAGCAGTTACTCGGTGTACTACGAGCAGTACTTC.

This clonotype appeared a few times. The gene calls are TRBV7-2 and TRBJ1-1, with D maybe TRBD1 (6 bases). V lost 5 bases to trimming and J lost 1 base, with 11 bases between them. The CDR3 contains 14 residues. CDR1 SGHTA and CDR2 FQGNSA come from the germline V gene. The CDR3 loop is CASSRSQGNTEAFF. CDR3 nucleotides: TGTGCCAGCAGCCGTTCACAGGGGAACACTGAAGCTTTCTTT.

This chain uses TRBV6-5 with TRBJ1-1, with D possibly matching TRBD1 (6 bases). Trimming took off 7 bases at V and 5 bases at J, with 14 bases between the two ends. This CDR3 comprises 13 residues. Germline lookup yields CDR1 MNHEY and CDR2 SVGAGI. The CDR3 nucleotides are TGTGCCAGCATGTCCCGGACAGAAACTGAAGCTTTCTTT. It translates to CASMSRTETEAFF.

At least ten counts were recorded for this clonotype. V gene TRBV7-8 combines with J gene TRBJ2-7, with a weak D call TRBD1 (6 bases). Trimming left V 7 bases short and J 1 base short, with 17 bases between. The CDR3 has 15 amino acids. Looked up from germline, CDR1 is SGHVS and CDR2 is FQNEAQ. The CDR3 DNA reads as TGTGCCAGCACCGTCGAACCGGGACAATCCTACGAGCAGTACTTC. It specifies CASTVEPGQSYEQYF.